This TCR beta chain was captured in a study of blood T cell repertoires in COVID-19. As for the study in general: Both acute and convalescent COVID-19 samples were obtained from the United States, Italy and Spain. T cells, B-cell-depleted T cells, or PBMCs supplied cDNA or gDNA.

The table came from immunoSEQ multiplex PCR; TCRdb's copy has only in-frame clones and leaves some out. Of approximately 270,000 clones in the sample, about four fifths are singletons; the top ten hold nearly 9%. This clone was seen a handful of times. Germline V gene lookup returns CDR1 SGHRS and CDR2 YFSETQ. The CDR3 is 14 amino acids. Trimming took 4 bases from V and 2 from J, leaving 12 bases between them. The sequenced sample consisted of peripheral blood. The receptor's source is a man older than 75 with acute or convalescent COVID-19. V and J are TRBV5-1 and TRBJ1-2, with TRBD1 as a possible D gene (6 bases). For the CDR3, the DNA is TGCGCCAGCAGCCCGCACGACAGGAACTATGGCTACACCTTC. This gives the protein CASSPHDRNYGYTF.